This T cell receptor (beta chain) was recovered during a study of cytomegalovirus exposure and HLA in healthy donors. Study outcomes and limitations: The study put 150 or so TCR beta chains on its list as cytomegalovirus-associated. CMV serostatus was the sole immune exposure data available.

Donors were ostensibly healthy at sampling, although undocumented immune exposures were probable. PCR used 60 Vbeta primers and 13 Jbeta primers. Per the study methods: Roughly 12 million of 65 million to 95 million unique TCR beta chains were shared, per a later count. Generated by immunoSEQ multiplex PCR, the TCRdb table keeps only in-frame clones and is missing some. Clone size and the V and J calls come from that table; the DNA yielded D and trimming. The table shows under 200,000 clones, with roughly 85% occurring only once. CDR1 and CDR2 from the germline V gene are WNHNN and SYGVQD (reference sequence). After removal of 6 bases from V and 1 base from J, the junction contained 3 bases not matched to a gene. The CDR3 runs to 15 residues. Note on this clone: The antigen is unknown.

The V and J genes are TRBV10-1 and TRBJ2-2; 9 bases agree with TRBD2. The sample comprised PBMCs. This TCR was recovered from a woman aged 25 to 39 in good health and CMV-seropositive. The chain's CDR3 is CASSHSGGNTGELFF. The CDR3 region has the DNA TGCGCCAGCAGCCATAGCGGGGGGAACACCGGGGAGCTGTTTTTT.